The entry below describes one T cell receptor beta chain. Its cognate antigen is unknown. 60 Vbeta and 13 Jbeta primers were used in PCR. Profiling relied on immunoSEQ multiplex PCR, and the TCRdb table lists in-frame clones only, not all of them. The table includes over 150,000 clones, 80% detected once. There are 14 residues in the CDR3. Germline CDR1 is MDHEN and CDR2 is SYDVKM. Trimming stripped 6 bases from V and 1 base from J, with 13 bases between. The sample belongs to a study of cytomegalovirus exposure and HLA in healthy donors. Study-level background: Membership in the Caucasian-associated ancestry cluster was found for approximately 85% of about 430 genotyped donors. Overall study results and limits: A cluster of highly shared sequence variants was likely a sequencing artifact. Clonal expansion, a later analysis showed, was greater in HLA-associated TCR beta chains than in equally common others. In a later analysis, productive TCRs from donors in an Asian-associated ancestry cluster reportedly carried fewer N-insertions than the cohort mean.

V gene TRBV28 combines with J gene TRBJ2-7, with D tentatively TRBD2 (6 bases). The sequencing input was PBMCs. The sequence derives from a man aged 25-45 years in good health and CMV-seronegative. DNA of the CDR3: TGTGCCAGCAGGACCGGGACTCTATCCTACGAGCAGTACTTC. This encodes CASRTGTLSYEQYF.